What follows are 29 T cell receptor beta chains derived from one specimen sequenced in a study of blood T cell repertoires in COVID-19. Only in-frame clones appear in the TCRdb table, and some are missing; sequencing was by immunoSEQ multiplex PCR. The sample has 200,000 to 250,000 clones; 83% are singletons. The source material was PBMCs or T cells enriched from blood (not recorded which). The receptors originated from a woman aged 40-49 years who had been exposed to COVID-19.

V and J are TRBV2 and TRBJ1-2; 10 nucleotides line up with TRBD1. The CDR3 consists of 15 residues. The V gene's germline CDR1 is SNHLY and CDR2 FYNNEI. V lost 3 bases to trimming and J lost 2 bases; unmatched junction nucleotides: 3. DNA of the CDR3: TGTGCCAGCAGTGACCCGACAGGGGGCAACTATGGCTACACCTTC. Its translation: CASSDPTGGNYGYTF.

V and J are TRBV9 and TRBJ2-5, with D perhaps matching TRBD1 (5 bases). V was cut by 0 bases and J by 5 bases, with 11 bases left in between. The CDR3 extends over 14 amino acids. The V gene's germline CDR1 is SGDLS and CDR2 YYNGEE. This CDR3 reads CASSVGGTRETQYF. The CDR3 DNA reads TGTGCCAGCAGCGTAGGGGGCACGAGGGAGACCCAGTACTTC.

This sequence joins TRBV5-1 and TRBJ2-2; TRBD2 matches 11 bases. Germline trimming cut 4 bases from V and 3 bases from J; bases unmatched to any gene: 5. The CDR3 spans 16 residues. Per the germline V gene, CDR1 is SGHRS and CDR2 is YFSETQ. CDR3 nucleotides: TGCGCCAGCAGCCCCTCTAGCGGGGGGTACACCGGGGAGCTGTTTTTT. It is translated as CASSPSSGGYTGELFF.

V is TRBV29-1 and J is TRBJ2-2; a possible D gene is TRBD1 (5 bases). The CDR3 extends over 13 amino acids. Germline CDR1 reads SQVTM; CDR2 reads ANQGSEA. The V end was cut by 4 bases, the J end by 5 bases, with 11 bases between. In DNA, the CDR3 is TGCAGCGTTGTCAGGGTCGGGACCGGGGAGCTGTTTTTT. Translation: CSVVRVGTGELFF.

In nucleotides, the CDR3 is TGCGCCAGCAGCTGGCGGGGCGGGGAGCTGTTTTTT. Protein product: CASSWRGGELFF. The chain recombines TRBV5-1 with TRBJ2-2; tentatively, D is TRBD2 (6 bases). Trimming took 3 bases from V and 7 from J, leaving 7 bases between them. Germline lookup yields CDR1 SGHRS and CDR2 YFSETQ. The CDR3 is 12 residues long.

J is TRBJ1-2 and V is TRBV6-1; D remains ambiguous. Trimming pared 1 base from V and 8 bases from J, leaving 14 bases between. Germline CDR1 is MNHNS and CDR2 is SASEGT. The length of the CDR3 is 14 residues. The CDR3 DNA follows: TGTGCCAGCAGTGAAGAAGAGACCCGAGGGGGCTACACCTTC. This encodes CASSEEETRGGYTF.

This chain joins TRBV7-2 and TRBJ2-2; 7 bases agree with TRBD2. This CDR3 has 17 residues. The V and J ends lost 7 bases and 1 base, in that order; junction bases with no gene match: 12. Germline V CDR1 and CDR2: SGHTA, FQGNSA. The CDR3 here is CASTPRGVGLNTGELFF. The CDR3 DNA sequence: TGTGCCAGCACCCCCCGGGGGGTAGGGTTGAACACCGGGGAGCTGTTTTTT.

The chain links TRBV6-5 to TRBJ2-7; 7 bases align to TRBD1. Germline loops: CDR1 MNHEY, CDR2 SVGAGI. CDR3 size: 14 residues. After removal of 2 bases from V and 1 base from J, the junction contained 2 bases not matched to a gene. The DNA for the CDR3 is TGTGCCAGCAGTTACGACAGGGATTCCTACGAGCAGTACTTC. It encodes CASSYDRDSYEQYF.

The chain recombines TRBV3-1 (or the pseudogene TRBV3-2) with TRBJ1-4, with 7 bases lining up with TRBD1. There are 14 residues in the CDR3. V shed 4 bases, J shed 7 bases, and the junction held 6 bases outside the gene matches. Looked up from germline, CDR1 is LGHDT and CDR2 is YNNKEL (reference sequence). CDR3 DNA sequence: TGTGCCAGCAGCCTTACAGGGGCATCTGAAAAACTGTTTTTT. Its protein is CASSLTGASEKLFF.

V is TRBV19 and J is TRBJ1-2, with D possibly TRBD1 on 6 matching bases. The CDR3 consists of 16 residues. V lost 7 bases and J lost 4, with 22 bases in between. Germline-derived CDR1 and CDR2 are LNHDA and SQIVND (reference sequence). CDR3 in DNA: TGTGCCAGTACGGGACACAGGGTACAAGATCTCTATGGCTACACCTTC. Its translation: CASTGHRVQDLYGYTF.

This clone came up a few times. This chain connects TRBV12-3 or TRBV12-4 to TRBJ1-5; 8 bases are shared with TRBD1. The V gene end was trimmed by 6 bases and the J gene end by 8 bases; junction bases not matched to a gene: 6. The CDR3 contains 13 residues. The CDR3 sequence is CASRGQGTEPQHF. CDR3 nucleotide sequence: TGTGCCAGCAGAGGACAGGGCACTGAGCCCCAGCATTTT.

This clone was observed once. The chain joins TRBV7-9 to TRBJ1-6; D ambiguous. This CDR3 has 13 amino acids. The V end was cut by 1 base, the J end by 11 bases, with 9 bases between. The germline V gene encodes CDR1 SEHNR and CDR2 FQNEAQ (reference sequence). CDR3 nucleotide sequence: TGTGCCAGCAGCTTAGAGGCGGGAGCACCCCTCCACTTT. It specifies CASSLEAGAPLHF.

This sequence joins TRBV7-9 and TRBJ2-5; tentative D call: TRBD2 (6 bases). With 5 bases removed from V and 2 bases from J, the gap between germline ends came to 12 bases. Germline CDR1 reads SEHNR; CDR2 reads FQNEAQ (reference sequence). This CDR3 is built from 14 residues. DNA for the CDR3: TGTGCCAGCAGCCCCTGGGGGGAACAAGAGACCCAGTACTTC. It specifies CASSPWGEQETQYF.

The chain combines TRBV7-9 with TRBJ2-1; 9 nucleotides line up with TRBD2. This CDR3 has 16 residues. Unmatched junction bases numbered 12, after V lost 6 bases and J lost 6 bases. Germline V gene lookup returns CDR1 SEHNR and CDR2 FQNEAQ (reference sequence). CDR3 nucleotide sequence: TGTGCCAGCAGTCGGGCGCCTAGCGGGGCTCGCAATGAGCAGTTCTTC. Translated, it gives CASSRAPSGARNEQFF.

V gene TRBV25-1 combines with J gene TRBJ1-3; 7 bases align to TRBD1. The CDR3 extends over 14 amino acids. Losses at the gene ends were 5 bases for V and 2 bases for J; bases not matched to a gene: 3. Germline loops: CDR1 MGHDK, CDR2 SYGVNS. The CDR3 spells CASSNTGAGNTIYF. CDR3 DNA: TGTGCCAGCAGTAATACAGGGGCTGGAAACACCATATATTTT. The full variable domain, completed using reference TRBV25-1 and TRBJ1-3, is EADIYQTPRYLVIGTGKKITLECSQTMGHDKMYWYQQDPGMELHLIHYSYGVNSTEKGDLSSESTVSRIRTEHFPLTLESARPSHTSQYLCASSNTGAGNTIYFGEGSWLTVV.

Here the CDR3 reads CASSQDPGGYWETQYF. The DNA for the CDR3 is TGTGCCAGCAGCCAAGATCCAGGGGGATATTGGGAGACCCAGTACTTC. The genes are TRBV3-1 (or the pseudogene TRBV3-2) and TRBJ2-5; 7 bases are a match to TRBD1. The ends lost 0 bases at V and 5 bases at J; junction bases unmatched: 9. The CDR3 extends over 16 amino acids. CDR1 LGHDT and CDR2 YNNKEL come from the germline V gene (reference sequence).

The V and J genes are TRBV9 and TRBJ1-6; TRBD1 might be the D (5 bases). V gave up 0 bases and J gave up 8 bases, with 12 bases separating them. The germline CDR1 and CDR2 sequences are SGDLS and YYNGEE. This CDR3 is 15 amino acids long. The CDR3 nucleotides read TGTGCCAGCAGCGTAGATGGGAGGGACGATTCACCCCTCCACTTT. Translation gives CASSVDGRDDSPLHF.

The V call is TRBV5-8, the J call TRBJ1-5, with D possibly matching TRBD1 (5 bases). V dropped 5 bases and J dropped 5 bases, with 17 bases sitting between them. The CDR3 sequence is 15 residues long. The germline V gene encodes CDR1 SGHTS and CDR2 YDEGEE. CDR3 coding DNA: TGTGCCAGCAGACTCAGGGCCGCTCCGGATCAGCCCCAGCATTTT. Translated: CASRLRAAPDQPQHF.

This clone was seen only a few times. This chain uses TRBV10-1 with TRBJ2-5, with D possibly TRBD1 on 5 matching bases. This CDR3 comprises 20 residues. The V gene's germline CDR1 is WNHNN and CDR2 SYGVQD (reference sequence). Trimming pared 2 bases from V and 1 base from J, leaving 26 bases between. The DNA of the CDR3 is TGCGCCAGCAGTGAGCCCCTTGGGGCGCGACAGAGACCCTTCCAAGAGACCCAGTACTTC. Its protein is CASSEPLGARQRPFQETQYF.

This CDR3 reads CASRPSDRESNQPQHF. Written as DNA, the CDR3 is TGTGCCAGCAGGCCTTCGGACAGGGAAAGCAATCAGCCCCAGCATTTT. V is TRBV25-1 and J is TRBJ1-5; TRBD1 matches at 8 bases. This CDR3 comprises 16 residues. The J segment lost 1 base and the V segment lost 6 bases, leaving 8 bases of the junction unmatched. Germline lookup yields CDR1 MGHDK and CDR2 SYGVNS. The variable domain in full, with the rest retrieved from reference TRBV25-1 and TRBJ1-5, is EADIYQTPRYLVIGTGKKITLECSQTMGHDKMYWYQQDPGMELHLIHYSYGVNSTEKGDLSSESTVSRIRTEHFPLTLESARPSHTSQYLCASRPSDRESNQPQHFGDGTRLSIL.

In its sample, this clone was seen a few times. The chain is built from TRBV19 and TRBJ1-2; 9 bases map to TRBD1. Germline CDR1 is LNHDA and CDR2 is SQIVND (reference sequence). V lost 2 bases to trimming and J lost 2 bases; unmatched junction nucleotides: 6. There are 16 residues in the CDR3. The CDR3 nucleotides are TGTGCCAGTAGTATAAAGGGGACAGGGTCCAACTATGGCTACACCTTC. It translates to CASSIKGTGSNYGYTF.

The chain is built from TRBV6-4 and TRBJ2-1; possible D gene TRBD2, 7 bases. V was clipped by 3 bases and J by 4 bases, with 10 bases between them. Germline V gene lookup returns CDR1 MRHNA and CDR2 SNTAGT. The CDR3 totals 14 residues. The CDR3 nucleotides are TGTGCCAGCAGTGAACGGGGGGCTTACAATGAGCAGTTCTTC. It encodes CASSERGAYNEQFF.

V usage is TRBV19 and J usage is TRBJ2-3; possible D gene TRBD2, 6 bases. The V and J ends lost 5 bases and 0 bases respectively, with 6 bases between them. From germline, CDR1 is LNHDA and CDR2 SQIVND (reference sequence). The CDR3 spans 13 residues. For the CDR3, the DNA is TGTGCCAGTAGTGGGGGGAGCACAGATACGCAGTATTTT. Translation gives CASSGGSTDTQYF.

This chain connects TRBV7-6 to TRBJ2-7, with 7 nucleotides matching TRBD1. With V trimmed by 5 bases and J by 2 bases, 9 bases remained unmatched. Per the germline V gene, CDR1 is SGHVS and CDR2 is FNYEAQ. The CDR3 runs 15 residues. The CDR3: CASSRSGGTTYEQYF. The CDR3 region has the DNA TGTGCCAGCAGCCGATCAGGGGGTACGACCTACGAGCAGTACTTC.

This chain connects TRBV4-2 to TRBJ2-7; 13 bases line up with TRBD2. V lost 0 bases, J lost 0 bases, and 14 bases stayed unmatched. Germline CDR1 and CDR2: LGHNA and YNFKEQ. The CDR3 runs 21 residues. CDR3 amino acids: CASSQDQSLAGGLPLSYEQYF. The CDR3 region has the DNA TGTGCCAGCAGCCAAGATCAATCACTAGCGGGGGGGCTACCACTCTCCTACGAGCAGTACTTC.

The chain has TRBV28 and TRBJ1-5; a weak D match, TRBD1 (6 bases). The CDR3 totals 18 residues. Germline V CDR1 and CDR2: MDHEN, SYDVKM. The V end was cut by 4 bases, the J end by 0 bases, with 19 bases between. The DNA for the CDR3 is TGTGCCAGCAGTTCCCACACGGGGGGGCGTAGTAGCAATCAGCCCCAGCATTTT. Protein product: CASSSHTGGRSSNQPQHF.

This sequence joins TRBV5-1 and TRBJ2-3, with 10 bases identical to TRBD2. The J segment lost 3 bases and the V segment lost 1 base, leaving 2 bases of the junction unmatched. This CDR3 has 15 residues. From germline, CDR1 is SGHRS and CDR2 YFSETQ. The CDR3 is CASSLLGLATDTQYF. CDR3 nucleotide sequence: TGCGCCAGCAGCTTGTTGGGACTAGCGACAGATACGCAGTATTTT.

The V gene is TRBV10-3, the J gene TRBJ2-7; 10 bases fit TRBD2. After removal of 2 bases from V and 3 bases from J, the junction contained 4 bases not matched to a gene. Germline loops: CDR1 ENHRY, CDR2 SYGVKD. The CDR3 covers 15 residues. CDR3 nucleotides: TGTGCCATCAGTGAGCCTAGCGGGGGCCTCTACGAGCAGTACTTC. It codes for CAISEPSGGLYEQYF.

This chain connects TRBV19 to TRBJ1-1; 9 nucleotides match TRBD1. CDR3 size: 12 residues. CDR1 and CDR2 (germline): LNHDA, SQIVND (reference sequence). V trimming: 6 bases; J trimming: 8 bases; junction bases outside the gene matches: 4. The DNA for the CDR3 is TGTGCCAGTAGCGACAGGGGGAGGGAAGCTTTCTTT. Encoded protein: CASSDRGREAFF.